The 27 T cell receptor beta chains listed next were all sequenced from one sample in a study of blood T cell repertoires in COVID-19. The repertoire was sequenced with immunoSEQ multiplex PCR; TCRdb's copy has only in-frame clones and lacks some. The sample contains fewer than 55,000 clones, 84% of which appear only once. Source material: peripheral blood. These receptors came from a man between 50 and 59 years old with acute or convalescent COVID-19.

V usage is TRBV5-1 and J usage is TRBJ2-1, with 14 bases lining up with TRBD2. This CDR3 comprises 15 residues. With 4 bases clipped from V and 9 bases from J, the junction kept 6 bases outside the gene matches. Germline CDR1 reads SGHRS; CDR2 reads YFSETQ. In DNA form, the CDR3 reads TGCGCCAGCAGCCCCGGGACTAGCGGGAGTAGTGAGCAGTTCTTC. It codes for CASSPGTSGSSEQFF.

In regard to this clone: One junction end disagrees with the germline gene, perhaps due to a read error. This chain uses TRBV7-2 with TRBJ2-5; 12 bases align to TRBD2. Looked up from germline, CDR1 is SGHTA and CDR2 is FQGNSA. The CDR3 runs to 16 residues. The chain's CDR3 is CDSSLMASGGAETQYF. The CDR3 nucleotides are TGTGACAGCAGCTTGATGGCTAGCGGGGGGGCAGAGACCCAGTACTTC.

The chain employs TRBV2 and TRBJ1-5, with TRBD1 matching 12 bases. This CDR3 spans 15 amino acids. The germline V gene encodes CDR1 SNHLY and CDR2 FYNNEI. The V and J ends lost 4 bases and 7 bases, in that order; junction bases with no gene match: 5. The CDR3 bases are TGTGCCAGCAGTGGGGACAGGGGGCAGGGACAGCCCCAGCATTTT. Translating it yields CASSGDRGQGQPQHF.

This sequence joins TRBV10-3 and TRBJ2-5, with TRBD2 matching 7 bases. CDR3 length: 14 amino acids. Germline V gene lookup returns CDR1 ENHRY and CDR2 SYGVKD. After removal of 9 bases from V and 2 bases from J, the junction contained 9 bases not matched to a gene. CDR3 in amino acids: CAIRGGSSQETQYF. DNA for the CDR3: TGTGCCATTAGGGGCGGGAGCTCACAAGAGACCCAGTACTTC.

This clone has more than one count but fewer than ten. This sequence joins TRBV6-5 and TRBJ2-1, with 12 bases fitting TRBD2. CDR3 length: 15 amino acids. Germline-derived CDR1 and CDR2 are MNHEY and SVGAGI. Trimming removed 6 bases from V and 10 bases from J; junction bases left unmatched: 10. The CDR3 sequence: CASRELAGGQGEQFF. The CDR3 DNA reads TGTGCCAGCAGGGAGCTAGCGGGGGGGCAGGGCGAGCAGTTCTTC.

The chain links TRBV30 to TRBJ1-4; tentative D call: TRBD1 (5 bases). Trimming stripped 2 bases from V and 1 base from J, with 11 bases between. Germline loops: CDR1 GTSNPN, CDR2 SVGIG (reference sequence). The CDR3 runs 15 residues. CDR3 region: CAWSTQGRTNEKLFF. CDR3 coding DNA: TGTGCCTGGAGTACCCAGGGTAGAACTAATGAAAAACTGTTTTTT.

The V and J genes are TRBV7-2 and TRBJ2-1, with a tentative D call TRBD1 (5 bases). CDR3 length: 14 residues. V gave up 1 base and J gave up 7 bases, with 11 bases separating them. Germline values: CDR1 SGHTA, CDR2 FQGNSA. CDR3 nucleotide sequence: TGTGCCAGCAGCTTAGAAGGGGCCCTGAATGAGCAGTTCTTC. It yields the protein CASSLEGALNEQFF.

In DNA, the CDR3 is TGTGCCAGCAGTTTATGGGGACAGGGGTCGAGCTCCTACAATGAGCAGTTCTTC. This gives the protein CASSLWGQGSSSYNEQFF. This chain links TRBV27 with TRBJ2-1, with 10 bases that match TRBD1. CDR1 and CDR2 from the germline V gene are MNHEY and SMNVEV (reference sequence). With V trimmed by 1 base and J by 0 bases, 6 bases remained unmatched. This CDR3 spans 18 amino acids.

The V and J genes are TRBV28 and TRBJ2-7, with a weak D call TRBD1 (6 bases). Germline CDR1 MDHEN, CDR2 SYDVKM. CDR3 length: 15 residues. Between the trimmed V and J ends, which lost 2 bases and 4 bases, there was a span of 15 bases. The CDR3 region is CASSLITGKVYEQYF. The CDR3 nucleotides read TGTGCCAGCAGTTTAATTACAGGGAAGGTTTACGAGCAGTACTTC.

The CDR3 nucleotides read TGTGCCAGTAGTATAGTTAGCGGGAGGGCCTCGGCAGATACGCAGTATTTT. Translating gives CASSIVSGRASADTQYF. V usage is TRBV19 and J usage is TRBJ2-3, with 11 nucleotides matching TRBD2. Germline assignment: CDR1 LNHDA and CDR2 SQIVND (reference sequence). V was clipped by 1 base and J by 4 bases; unmatched bases: 7. This CDR3 region has 17 residues. The whole variable domain, filled in from reference TRBV19 and TRBJ2-3, reads DGGITQSPKYLFRKEGQNVTLSCEQNLNHDAMYWYRQDPGQGLRLIYYSQIVNDFQKGDIAEGYSVSREKKESFPLTVTSAQKNPTAFYLCASSIVSGRASADTQYFGPGTRLTVL.

This clone showed up just once. The V gene is TRBV5-1, the J gene TRBJ1-6; D is unresolved. Looked up from germline, CDR1 is SGHRS and CDR2 is YFSETQ. The ends were cut back, 4 bases at V and 1 base at J, with 9 bases in the middle. The CDR3 totals 15 residues. CDR3 loop: CASSRLGSYNSPLHF. The CDR3 nucleotides are TGCGCCAGCAGCAGGCTCGGGTCCTATAATTCACCCCTCCACTTT.

The V call is TRBV28, the J call TRBJ2-7; 7 nucleotides match TRBD1. V gave up 8 bases and J gave up 4 bases; unmatched junction bases: 11. Looked up from germline, CDR1 is MDHEN and CDR2 is SYDVKM. This CDR3 contains 14 residues. The CDR3 protein is CASASRDRLYEQYF. The CDR3 nucleotides are TGTGCCAGCGCGAGCCGGGACAGACTATACGAGCAGTACTTC. Using reference TRBV28 and TRBJ2-7 for the parts outside the CDR3, the full variable domain is DVKVTQSSRYLVKRTGEKVFLECVQDMDHENMFWYRQDPGLGLRLIYFSYDVKMKEKGDIPEGYSVSREKKERFSLILESASTNQTSMYLCASASRDRLYEQYFGPGTRLTVT.

In its sample, this clone was seen a few times. V usage is TRBV27 and J usage is TRBJ1-2; D unclear. V lost 8 bases and J 7 bases, leaving 14 bases between the germline ends. CDR1 is MNHEY and CDR2 is SMNVEV in the germline V gene (reference sequence). This CDR3 has 12 amino acids. The DNA of the CDR3 is TGTGCCAGCGGGTTTTCTGGAGTTGGCTACACCTTC. Amino acids: CASGFSGVGYTF.

The CDR3 spells CASSQEAGGTPYEQYF. CDR3 nucleotides: TGCGCCAGCAGCCAAGAGGCAGGGGGGACTCCCTACGAGCAGTACTTC. The V gene is TRBV4-3, the J gene TRBJ2-7, with a weak D call TRBD1 (7 bases). V dropped 0 bases and J dropped 2 bases, with 14 bases sitting between them. This CDR3 is 16 amino acids long. From germline, CDR1 is LGHNA and CDR2 YSLEER.

The gene calls are TRBV7-6 and TRBJ2-2, with TRBD2 matching 7 bases. The CDR3 contains 17 residues. Germline V gene sequence: CDR1 SGHVS, CDR2 FNYEAQ. Trimming at V came to 5 bases and at J to 1 base, leaving 10 bases not matched to a gene. CDR3 DNA: TGTGCCAGCAGCCTCGGCCAGACGGGAGGGAACACCGGGGAGCTGTTTTTT. The encoded protein is CASSLGQTGGNTGELFF.

This clone was picked up one time. The chain recombines TRBV19 with TRBJ2-3, with 7 bases lining up with TRBD1. Germline assignment: CDR1 LNHDA and CDR2 SQIVND (reference sequence). With 1 base clipped from V and 6 bases from J, the junction kept 7 bases outside the gene matches. This CDR3 contains 15 residues. CDR3 protein: CASSIGTGVGDTQYF. Here the CDR3 DNA reads TGTGCCAGTAGTATAGGAACAGGGGTAGGGGATACGCAGTATTTT.

V and J are TRBV4-2 and TRBJ2-5, with 9 positions matching TRBD2. CDR1 is LGHNA and CDR2 is YNFKEQ in the germline V gene. CDR3 length: 22 amino acids. Trimming took 0 bases from V and 2 from J; bases not matched to a gene: 22. CDR3 amino acids: CASSQEKGSRLAGTSSQETQYF. The CDR3 nucleotides read TGTGCCAGCAGCCAAGAGAAGGGGTCTCGGCTAGCGGGGACAAGCAGTCAAGAGACCCAGTACTTC.

By its share, this clone is medium-sized. This chain uses TRBV29-1 with TRBJ2-7; perhaps TRBD2 as D (5 bases). This CDR3 spans 11 amino acids. The V gene's germline CDR1 is SQVTM and CDR2 ANQGSEA. V lost 6 bases, J lost 4 bases, and 10 bases lay in between. The CDR3 reads CSVSGGYEQYF. In DNA form, the CDR3 reads TGCAGCGTATCGGGCGGGTACGAGCAGTACTTC.

In this sample, this clone turned up a few times. The gene calls are TRBV24-1 and TRBJ2-1, with 9 bases lining up with TRBD2. Trimming removed 5 bases from V and 4 bases from J; junction bases left unmatched: 11. The germline V gene encodes CDR1 KGHDR and CDR2 SFDVKD. The length of the CDR3 is 17 residues. CDR3 sequence reads: CATSVPGLASGYNEQFF. The CDR3 DNA is TGTGCCACCAGTGTTCCTGGACTAGCGTCAGGATACAATGAGCAGTTCTTC.

The chain links TRBV7-9 to TRBJ2-5; maybe TRBD1 (6 bases). The V and J ends lost 4 bases and 2 bases respectively, with 17 bases between them. This CDR3 has 16 residues. CDR1 is SEHNR and CDR2 is FQNEAQ in the germline V gene (reference sequence). In DNA, the CDR3 is TGTGCCAGCAGCTACCCAGGGGCAGGGTGGCAAGAGACCCAGTACTTC. Protein product: CASSYPGAGWQETQYF.

The rearrangement joins TRBV28 to TRBJ1-2; possible D gene TRBD1, 6 bases. V was cut by 5 bases and J by 6 bases, with 10 bases left in between. This CDR3 spans 12 amino acids. The germline V gene has CDR1 MDHEN and CDR2 SYDVKM. DNA for the CDR3: TGTGCCAGCAGTCCAGGGGCAGATGGCTACACCTTC. The encoded protein is CASSPGADGYTF.

The chain links TRBV21-1 to TRBJ1-3. TRBV21-1 is a pseudogene locus. The CDR3 runs 16 residues. The CDR3: CASRSGGGSSGNTIYF. The CDR3, as DNA: TGTGCCAGCAGATCCGGGGGGGGAAGCTCTGGAAACACCATATATTTT.

This clone was picked up one time. The chain joins TRBV9 to TRBJ2-2; D unclear. CDR1 and CDR2 from the germline V gene are SGDLS and YYNGEE. The CDR3 is made up of 13 amino acids. The V end lost 6 bases, the J end lost 4 bases, and 10 bases lay between the germline ends. CDR3 nucleotide sequence: TGTGCCAGCAATTTAGACTTCACCGGGGAGCTGTTTTTT. It translates to CASNLDFTGELFF.

The chain has TRBV28 and TRBJ1-1; D possibly corresponds to TRBD1 (5 bases). The CDR3 length is 14 residues. Between the trimmed V and J ends, which lost 7 bases and 4 bases, there was a span of 16 bases. Germline-derived CDR1 and CDR2 are MDHEN and SYDVKM. The CDR3 bases are TGTGCCAGCATCGGGACTCCAGCCTTCACTGAAGCTTTCTTT. Translation gives CASIGTPAFTEAFF.

The rearrangement links TRBV6-5 to TRBJ2-7; TRBD1 might be the D (5 bases). Per the germline V gene, CDR1 is MNHEY and CDR2 is SVGAGI. This CDR3 spans 15 amino acids. V was pared by 2 bases and J by 3 bases, with 14 bases between. This CDR3 is CASSYSSGRDYEQYF. DNA of the CDR3: TGTGCCAGCAGTTACAGCTCGGGCAGGGACTACGAGCAGTACTTC.

The CDR3 sequence is CASSEFAGESGSPRETQYF. CDR3 coding DNA: TGTGCCAGCAGTGAATTTGCGGGCGAAAGCGGGAGCCCGCGAGAGACCCAGTACTTC. V gene TRBV6-1 combines with J gene TRBJ2-5, with TRBD2 matching over 8 bases. Germline assignment: CDR1 MNHNS and CDR2 SASEGT. The CDR3 is 19 amino acids. The V and J ends lost 2 bases and 4 bases, in that order; junction bases with no gene match: 18.

This sequence joins TRBV25-1 and TRBJ1-1; TRBD1 is a possible D gene (5 bases). Germline V gene data show CDR1 as MGHDK and CDR2 as SYGVNS. V dropped 6 bases and J dropped 4 bases, with 15 bases sitting between them. This CDR3 contains 14 residues. DNA for the CDR3: TGTGCCAGCAGGAGGGAGGCGGGGGGCACTGAAGCTTTCTTT. Translating it yields CASRREAGGTEAFF. The full variable domain, its missing parts supplied by reference TRBV25-1 and TRBJ1-1, is EADIYQTPRYLVIGTGKKITLECSQTMGHDKMYWYQQDPGMELHLIHYSYGVNSTEKGDLSSESTVSRIRTEHFPLTLESARPSHTSQYLCASRREAGGTEAFFGQGTRLTVV.